This T cell receptor beta chain appears in the sequencing data of a study of sequential checkpoint blockade in melanoma. For the study at large: Each arm's sequence ended with maintenance nivolumab.

The protocol was immunoSEQ multiplex PCR, while the TCRdb copy is restricted to in-frame clones and leaves out a portion. The table shows fewer than 15,000 clones, with roughly three fifths occurring only once. This clone has a single count. Treatment indicated: randomized to nivolumab then ipilimumab (arm A) or the reverse (arm B). Trimming took 1 base from V and 4 from J; bases not matched to a gene: 3. The CDR3 has 13 amino acids. CDR1 is GTSNPN, CDR2 SVGIG, per germline (reference sequence). The source of this sequence is a human donor with melanoma. Source: CD8+ T cells sorted from blood (inferred from file names), taken from a patient given nivolumab and ipilimumab in sequence. This chain joins TRBV30 and TRBJ2-7, with 8 bases identical to TRBD1. The CDR3, as DNA: TGTGCCTGGAGTGAAGGGACAGGTTACGAGCAGTACTTC. This encodes CAWSEGTGYEQYF.